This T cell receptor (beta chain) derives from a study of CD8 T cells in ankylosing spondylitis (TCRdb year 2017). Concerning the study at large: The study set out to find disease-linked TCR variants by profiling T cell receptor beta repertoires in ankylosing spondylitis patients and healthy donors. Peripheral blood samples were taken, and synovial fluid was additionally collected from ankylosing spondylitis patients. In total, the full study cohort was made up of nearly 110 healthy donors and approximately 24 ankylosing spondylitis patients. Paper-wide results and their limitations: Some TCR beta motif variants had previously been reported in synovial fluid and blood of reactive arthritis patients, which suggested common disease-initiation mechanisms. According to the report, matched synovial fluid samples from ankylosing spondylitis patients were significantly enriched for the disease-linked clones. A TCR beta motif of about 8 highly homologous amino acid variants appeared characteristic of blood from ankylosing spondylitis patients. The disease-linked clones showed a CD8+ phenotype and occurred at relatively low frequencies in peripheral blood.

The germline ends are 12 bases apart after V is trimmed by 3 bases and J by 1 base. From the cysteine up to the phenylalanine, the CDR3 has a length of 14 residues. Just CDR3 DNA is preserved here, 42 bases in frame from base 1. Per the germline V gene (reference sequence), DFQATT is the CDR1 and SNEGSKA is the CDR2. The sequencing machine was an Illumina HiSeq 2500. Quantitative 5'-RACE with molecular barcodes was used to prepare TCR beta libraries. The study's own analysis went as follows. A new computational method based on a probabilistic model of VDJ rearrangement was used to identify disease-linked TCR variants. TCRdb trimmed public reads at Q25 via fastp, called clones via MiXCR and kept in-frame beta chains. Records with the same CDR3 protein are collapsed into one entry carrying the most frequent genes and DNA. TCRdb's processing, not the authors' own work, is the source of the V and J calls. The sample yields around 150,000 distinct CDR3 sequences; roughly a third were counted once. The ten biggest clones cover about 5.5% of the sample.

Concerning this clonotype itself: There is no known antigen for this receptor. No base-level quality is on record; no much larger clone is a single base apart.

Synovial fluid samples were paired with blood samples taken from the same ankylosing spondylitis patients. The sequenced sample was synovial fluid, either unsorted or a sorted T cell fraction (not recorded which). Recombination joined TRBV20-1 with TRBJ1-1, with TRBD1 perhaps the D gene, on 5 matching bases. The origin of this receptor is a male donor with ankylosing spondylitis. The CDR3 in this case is CSARGGAQNTEAFF. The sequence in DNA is TGCAGTGCTAGGGGTGGGGCCCAGAACACTGAAGCTTTCTTT.